These 29 T cell receptor beta chains share one sample of origin, sequenced in a study of blood T cell repertoires in COVID-19 (dated by TCRdb to the early 2020s). Library creation used the immunoSEQ multiplex PCR assay. Sourced from immuneACCESS, this table was stored by TCRdb with only in-frame sequences that have V and J called. A share of the clones is absent; for the studies checked, an unresolved V gene accounts for under half, and the remainder has no known explanation. Here the sample has roughly 380,000 clones; around 87% occur a single time. 1% to 1.5% of the sample rests with the top ten. The sequenced sample was PBMCs or T cells enriched from blood (not recorded which). The receptors were sampled from a man aged 25 to 40 who had recovered from COVID-19.

The chain is built from TRBV5-1 and TRBJ2-3; 8 nucleotides line up with TRBD1. Germline-derived CDR1 and CDR2 are SGHRS and YFSETQ. V shed 2 bases, J shed 0 bases, and the junction held 8 bases outside the gene matches. This CDR3 has 17 residues. The CDR3 loop is CASSLTFRGQSTDTQYF. In DNA, the CDR3 is TGCGCCAGCAGCTTAACCTTCAGGGGGCAGAGCACAGATACGCAGTATTTT.

This chain's CDR3 is CASSASSGGNYGYTF. The CDR3 DNA reads TGTGCCAGCAGTGCCTCCTCGGGGGGGAACTATGGCTACACCTTC. The rearrangement uses TRBV6-4 and TRBJ1-2, with D possibly being TRBD1 (5 bases). Germline CDR1 reads MRHNA; CDR2 reads SNTAGT. CDR3 size: 15 residues. Trimming pared 4 bases from V and 2 bases from J, leaving 14 bases between.

This sequence joins TRBV11-2 and TRBJ1-4, with TRBD1 identical over 8 bases. Germline V CDR1 and CDR2: SGHAT, FQNNGV. V gave up 3 bases and J gave up 4 bases; unmatched junction bases: 7. The CDR3 sequence is 16 residues long. The CDR3 sequence: CASSFGGQGLNEKLFF. In DNA form, the CDR3 reads TGTGCCAGCAGCTTTGGTGGACAGGGCCTTAATGAAAAACTGTTTTTT.

The CDR3 coding sequence is TGTGCCAGCAGCTTAGCGCAGGGGGCAGATTCACCCCTCCACTTT. As protein: CASSLAQGADSPLHF. The rearrangement joins TRBV7-2 to TRBJ1-6, with 8 positions matching TRBD1. The CDR3 spans 15 residues. CDR1 and CDR2 (germline): SGHTA, FQGNSA. J was trimmed by 8 bases and V by 0 bases; bases with no gene match: 3.

V usage is TRBV6-6 and J usage is TRBJ1-2; D not certain. This CDR3 spans 15 amino acids. The germline V gene encodes CDR1 MNHNY and CDR2 SVGAGI (reference sequence). The germline V and J ends were trimmed by 0 bases and 0 bases, with 8 bases remaining between them. The CDR3 DNA reads TGTGCCAGCAGTTACTCGTCAGGAACTAACTATGGCTACACCTTC. Translated, it gives CASSYSSGTNYGYTF.

This clone was counted a few times. The chain is built from TRBV6-2 or TRBV6-3 and TRBJ1-6; TRBD1 matches 8 bases. The length of the CDR3 is 20 residues. Germline CDR1 reads MNHEY; CDR2 reads SVGEGT. The ends lost 2 bases at V and 8 bases at J; junction bases unmatched: 20. The CDR3, as DNA: TGTGCCAGCAGTTACGACGCGAGGACAGGGCGTTCACTGGTGGATTCACCCCTCCACTTT. It translates to CASSYDARTGRSLVDSPLHF.

The chain employs TRBV20-1 and TRBJ1-5, with TRBD1 as a possible D gene (5 bases). CDR3 size: 11 residues. Germline CDR1 reads DFQATT; CDR2 reads SNEGSKA (reference sequence). V was clipped by 7 bases and J by 5 bases, with 9 bases between them. The CDR3 is CSVTRDQPQHF. In DNA, the CDR3 is TGCAGTGTCACCAGGGATCAGCCCCAGCATTTT.

The J gene is TRBJ1-6, the V gene TRBV6-4; a possible D gene is TRBD1 (5 bases). The germline gives CDR1 MRHNA, CDR2 SNTAGT. V was cut by 7 bases and J by 9 bases, with 16 bases left in between. The CDR3 totals 14 residues. DNA for the CDR3: TGTGCCAGCACCAGGGAGGGGCCTGGTTCACCCCTCCACTTT. Its translation is CASTREGPGSPLHF.

The V call is TRBV18, the J call TRBJ1-5; possibly TRBD1 for D (5 bases). The V end was cut by 6 bases, the J end by 6 bases, with 15 bases between. This CDR3 is built from 14 residues. Germline CDR1 is KGHSH and CDR2 is LQKENI. CDR3 sequence (DNA): TGTGCCAGCTCCGCCTCGGAGGGGCGTCAGCCCCAGCATTTT. Its translation is CASSASEGRQPQHF.

The chain recombines TRBV30 with TRBJ2-7; the match to TRBD2 covers 10 bases. After removal of 4 bases from V and 3 bases from J, the junction contained 0 bases not matched to a gene. The CDR3 totals 12 residues. Germline lookup yields CDR1 GTSNPN and CDR2 SVGIG (reference sequence). The DNA for the CDR3 is TGTGCCTGGACTAGCGGGGGCTACGAGCAGTACTTC. This translates into CAWTSGGYEQYF.

The rearrangement joins TRBV4-1 to TRBJ2-5, with 7 bases fitting TRBD1. The CDR3 sequence is 13 residues long. V shed 1 base, J shed 9 bases, and the junction held 5 bases outside the gene matches. CDR1 MGHRA and CDR2 YSYEKL come from the germline V gene. The DNA of the CDR3 is TGCGCCAGCAGCCAAGTTGACAGGGTGGCCCAGTACTTC. Its translation is CASSQVDRVAQYF.

This clone has a handful of counts. This chain joins TRBV11-2 and TRBJ1-1, with 8 bases fitting TRBD1. This CDR3 contains 16 residues. The V segment lost 2 bases and the J segment 8 bases; nucleotides outside the gene matches: 13. From germline, CDR1 is SGHAT and CDR2 FQNNGV. CDR3 sequence reads: CASSLNHAGGLPEAFF. The CDR3 nucleotides are TGTGCCAGCAGCTTAAATCACGCAGGGGGCCTTCCGGAAGCTTTCTTT.

The chain links TRBV6-2 or TRBV6-3 to TRBJ1-5; D is possibly TRBD1 (5 bases). This CDR3 comprises 18 residues. Trimming cost V 0 bases and J 4 bases, with 19 bases left between them. Germline CDR1 and CDR2: MNHEY and SVGEGT. The CDR3 is CASSYSISAAGLNQPQHF. CDR3 bases: TGTGCCAGCAGTTACTCCATCTCTGCCGCAGGGCTAAATCAGCCCCAGCATTTT.

The CDR3 loop reads CASSPRLYEQYF. CDR3 in DNA: TGTGCCAGCTCACCACGTCTCTACGAGCAGTACTTC. The V call is TRBV18, the J call TRBJ2-7, with D uncertain. Germline values: CDR1 KGHSH, CDR2 LQKENI. The CDR3 is 12 amino acids. Trimming stripped 1 base from V and 3 bases from J, with 4 bases between. Full variable domain (missing parts from reference TRBV18 and TRBJ2-7): NAGVMQNPRHLVRRRGQEARLRCSPMKGHSHVYWYRQLPEEGLKFMVYLQKENIIDESGMPKERFSAEFPKEGPSILRIQQVVRGDSAAYFCASSPRLYEQYFGPGTRLTVT.

This rearrangement joins TRBV11-2 to TRBJ1-2; weak D call: TRBD1 (5 bases). V shed 4 bases and J shed 5 bases, with 20 bases lying between them. There are 16 residues in the CDR3. Per germline, CDR1 SGHAT and CDR2 FQNNGV. CDR3 residues: CASSSQSGGVVYGYTF. CDR3 in DNA: TGTGCCAGCAGCTCTCAATCCGGAGGGGTCGTGTATGGCTACACCTTC.

This chain links TRBV6-1 with TRBJ2-2; TRBD1 matches 8 bases. CDR1 MNHNS and CDR2 SASEGT come from the germline V gene. V trimming: 4 bases; J trimming: 0 bases; junction bases outside the gene matches: 4. The CDR3 is 16 residues long. The CDR3, as DNA: TGTGCCAGCAGTGCGCCGACAGGGGCGAACACCGGGGAGCTGTTTTTT. It yields the protein CASSAPTGANTGELFF.

J is TRBJ2-2 and V is TRBV7-2, with 10 bases identical to TRBD2. V shed 2 bases, J shed 4 bases, and the junction held 7 bases outside the gene matches. CDR3 length: 17 residues. Germline values: CDR1 SGHTA, CDR2 FQGNSA. CDR3 nucleotides: TGTGCCAGCAGCTTATTACGGCTAGCGGGGGTCACCGGGGAGCTGTTTTTT. This gives the protein CASSLLRLAGVTGELFF.

This rearrangement joins TRBV5-1 to TRBJ2-7, with 9 bases lining up with TRBD1. V lost 4 bases and J lost 4; bases outside the gene matches: 9. CDR1 and CDR2 (germline): SGHRS, YFSETQ. CDR3 size: 15 residues. CDR3 in DNA: TGCGCCAGCAGCCCTGGGACAGGGCAAGGATACGAGCAGTACTTC. It specifies CASSPGTGQGYEQYF.

The table lists this clone with a few counts. The chain couples TRBV27 to TRBJ2-7; 10 nucleotides align to TRBD2. V lost 5 bases to trimming and J lost 2 bases; unmatched junction nucleotides: 3. The germline V gene encodes CDR1 MNHEY and CDR2 SMNVEV (reference sequence). The CDR3 contains 14 residues. Written as DNA, the CDR3 is TGTGCCAGCAGTCTAGCGGGGGTTACCTACGAGCAGTACTTC. This sequence encodes CASSLAGVTYEQYF.

The V gene is TRBV5-1, the J gene TRBJ2-5; D is ambiguous. The CDR3 length is 15 residues. From germline, CDR1 is SGHRS and CDR2 YFSETQ. V was shortened by 0 bases and J by 5 bases, with 14 bases between the two germline ends. This CDR3 reads CASSLGNSEPETQYF. Here the CDR3 DNA reads TGCGCCAGCAGCTTGGGTAATTCCGAGCCGGAGACCCAGTACTTC.

The V and J genes are TRBV18 and TRBJ1-2; tentative D call: TRBD1 (6 bases). The CDR3 has 15 residues. V shed 1 base and J shed 1 base, with 10 bases lying between them. CDR1 is KGHSH and CDR2 is LQKENI in the germline V gene. This CDR3 is CASSPRAGDNYGYTF. The CDR3 DNA reads TGTGCCAGCTCACCACGGGCAGGGGATAACTATGGCTACACCTTC.

The V call is TRBV7-7, the J call TRBJ1-1, with D possibly TRBD1 on 5 matching bases. Trimming took off 3 bases at V and 1 base at J, with 6 bases between the two ends. The CDR3 spans 13 residues. The germline gives CDR1 SSHAT, CDR2 FNYEAQ (reference sequence). As DNA, the CDR3 is TGTGCCAGCAGCTTGACAGAGAACACTGAAGCTTTCTTT. Amino acids: CASSLTENTEAFF.

The chain uses TRBV18 and TRBJ1-1, with 10 positions matching TRBD1. The V gene end was trimmed by 2 bases and the J gene end by 6 bases; junction bases not matched to a gene: 6. CDR1 and CDR2 (germline): KGHSH, LQKENI. The CDR3 extends over 15 amino acids. The CDR3 loop is CASSPGQGVTSEAFF. The CDR3 region has the DNA TGTGCCAGCTCACCAGGACAGGGGGTGACGTCTGAAGCTTTCTTT. The full variable domain, rest sourced from reference TRBV18 and TRBJ1-1, is NAGVMQNPRHLVRRRGQEARLRCSPMKGHSHVYWYRQLPEEGLKFMVYLQKENIIDESGMPKERFSAEFPKEGPSILRIQQVVRGDSAAYFCASSPGQGVTSEAFFGQGTRLTVV.

The chain is built from TRBV15 and TRBJ1-4; weak D call: TRBD1 (5 bases). Germline CDR1 and CDR2: LNHNV and YYDKDF (reference sequence). V lost 3 bases to trimming and J lost 2 bases, with 10 bases between them. This CDR3 comprises 15 residues. CDR3 sequence reads: CATSSQGGTNEKLFF. The CDR3 bases are TGTGCCACCAGCAGCCAGGGTGGGACTAATGAAAAACTGTTTTTT.

This chain joins TRBV6-5 and TRBJ1-3; possibly TRBD1 for D (6 bases). Germline assignment: CDR1 MNHEY and CDR2 SVGAGI. V was cut by 10 bases and J by 2 bases, with 12 bases left in between. The CDR3 runs to 13 residues. CDR3 sequence: CATQGGAGNTIYF. CDR3 sequence (DNA): TGTGCCACCCAAGGGGGGGCTGGAAACACCATATATTTT.

CDR3 in DNA: TGTGCCAGCAGTTTTACCCAGGGACAGGGGGCGAATGGCTACACCTTC. Encoded protein: CASSFTQGQGANGYTF. The chain uses TRBV7-9 and TRBJ1-2; 12 bases line up with TRBD1. Germline CDR1 SEHNR, CDR2 FQNEAQ (reference sequence). The length of the CDR3 is 16 residues. The V segment lost 6 bases and the J segment 6 bases; nucleotides outside the gene matches: 11.

This chain joins TRBV27 and TRBJ1-1; 7 bases map to TRBD1. The germline gives CDR1 MNHEY, CDR2 SMNVEV (reference sequence). Germline trimming cut 10 bases from V and 1 base from J; bases unmatched to any gene: 3. This CDR3 spans 12 amino acids. CDR3 coding DNA: TGTGCCACTCAGGGGGGGAACACTGAAGCTTTCTTT. Translated, it gives CATQGGNTEAFF.

V and J are TRBV12-5 and TRBJ1-5, with a possible D match to TRBD1 (6 bases). V lost 4 bases and J 16 bases, leaving 14 bases between the germline ends. Germline lookup yields CDR1 LGHNT and CDR2 FRNRAP. This CDR3 contains 11 residues. CDR3 coding DNA: TGTGCTAGTGGTTCGGGTCGGACAGTACATTTT. Its protein is CASGSGRTVHF.

The CDR3 reads CASSVGQGRTGELFF. The CDR3 coding sequence is TGTGCCAGCAGTGTCGGACAGGGCCGCACCGGGGAGCTGTTTTTT. J is TRBJ2-2 and V is TRBV2; TRBD1 agrees at 8 bases. CDR1 and CDR2 (germline): SNHLY, FYNNEI. Trimming removed 4 bases from V and 4 bases from J; junction bases left unmatched: 5. CDR3 length: 15 amino acids.